The clone carrying this T cell receptor beta chain was seen only once. The record originates from a study of early T cells in non-severe SARS-CoV-2 infection. Germline lookup yields CDR1 SEHNR and CDR2 FQNEAQ (reference sequence). Trimming cost V 5 bases and J 2 bases, with 9 bases left between them. There are 14 residues in the CDR3. One entry per CDR3 protein, called by TCRdb with MiXCR from the 5' RACE reads. This sample has tens of thousands of distinct CDR3 sequences; roughly 10% occur once, and the top ten carry 5.3%. This chain uses TRBV7-9 with TRBJ1-4; no clear D gene. The clonotype comes from an adult who was a healthcare worker with PCR-confirmed SARS-CoV-2 infection or an uninfected control (not recorded which). The source material was whole blood, sampled at baseline. The CDR3, as DNA: TGTGCCAGCAGCAAGTTGGACACTAATGAAAAACTGTTTTTT. It encodes CASSKLDTNEKLFF.